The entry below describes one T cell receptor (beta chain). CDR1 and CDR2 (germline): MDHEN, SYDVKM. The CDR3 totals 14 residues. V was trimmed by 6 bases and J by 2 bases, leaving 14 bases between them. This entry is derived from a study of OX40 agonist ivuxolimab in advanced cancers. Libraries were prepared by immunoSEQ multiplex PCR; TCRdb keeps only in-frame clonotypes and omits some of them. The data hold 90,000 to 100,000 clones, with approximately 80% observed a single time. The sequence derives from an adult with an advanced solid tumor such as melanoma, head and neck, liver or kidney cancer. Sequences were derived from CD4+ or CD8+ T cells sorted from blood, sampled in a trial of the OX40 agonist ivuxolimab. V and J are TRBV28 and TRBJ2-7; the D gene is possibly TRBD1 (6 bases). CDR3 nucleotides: TGTGCCAGCAGAGAACAGGGCTCTCCCTACGAGCAGTACTTC. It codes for CASREQGSPYEQYF.